This TCR beta chain was profiled in a study of cytomegalovirus exposure and HLA in healthy donors. Points from the study as a whole: Over 150 TCR beta chains were listed as cytomegalovirus-associated. More clonal expansion characterized HLA-associated TCR beta chains than equally common others in a later analysis.

Primers for the PCR totalled 60 Vbeta and 13 Jbeta. Sequenced by immunoSEQ multiplex PCR; TCRdb stores in-frame clones only, minus some. The data contain approximately 110,000 clones, over 55% of them singletons. Only a few counts were recorded for this clone. The antigen remains undetermined. The germline V gene has CDR1 SGHAT and CDR2 FQNNGV. V dropped 10 bases and J dropped 9; count of bases not matched to a gene: 8. The length of the CDR3 is 13 residues. The TCR sequence derives from a young man in good health and CMV-seropositive. The chain carries TRBV11-2 and TRBJ1-6, with 8 bases matching TRBD1. The sequenced material came from PBMCs. The chain's CDR3 is CATRGTGSSPLHF. CDR3 nucleotide sequence: TGTGCCACAAGAGGGACAGGTAGTTCACCCCTCCACTTT.